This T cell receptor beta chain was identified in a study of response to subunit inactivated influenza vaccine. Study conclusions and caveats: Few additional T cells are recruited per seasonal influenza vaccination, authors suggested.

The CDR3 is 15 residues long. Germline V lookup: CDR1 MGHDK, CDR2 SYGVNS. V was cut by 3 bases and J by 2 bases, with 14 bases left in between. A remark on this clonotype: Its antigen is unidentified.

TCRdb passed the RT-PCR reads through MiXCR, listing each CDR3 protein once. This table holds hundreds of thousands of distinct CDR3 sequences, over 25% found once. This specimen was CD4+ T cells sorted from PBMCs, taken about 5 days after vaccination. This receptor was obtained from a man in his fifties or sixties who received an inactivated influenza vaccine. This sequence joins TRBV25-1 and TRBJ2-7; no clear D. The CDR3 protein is CASSDRGRFAYEQYF. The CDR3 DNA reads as TGTGCCAGCAGTGATCGAGGAAGGTTCGCCTACGAGCAGTACTTC.